This T cell receptor beta chain comes out of a study of blood T cell repertoires in COVID-19. Study-wide background: Samples representing acute and convalescent COVID-19 were sourced from the United States, Italy and Spain. Sources were T cells, B-cell-depleted T cells, or PBMCs; the material itself was cDNA or gDNA.

The V and J ends lost 5 bases and 1 base, in that order; junction bases with no gene match: 11. The CDR3 covers 17 residues. CDR1 and CDR2 (germline): MNHEY, SMNVEV (reference sequence). In the original processing: Cell counts per sample came from amplifying reference gene primers. TCRdb's copy holds only in-frame clones and misses some; the assay was immunoSEQ multiplex PCR. V and J calls and clone size follow that table, whereas D and trimming were derived from the DNA. The sample yields just over 35,000 clones, about 85% seen once. The source is a man aged 60 to 75 with acute or convalescent COVID-19. The chain links TRBV27 to TRBJ2-4, with 7 bases fitting TRBD1. Sequencing was carried out using peripheral blood. DNA of the CDR3: TGTGCCAGCAGTCCCCGAATAAAGGGACAGGCCAAAAACATTCAGTACTTC. Protein sequence: CASSPRIKGQAKNIQYF.